The rows below give T cell receptor beta chains drawn from one sample of a study of regulatory T cells in long-lasting Graves disease. TCRdb used MiXCR to reprocess the multiplex PCR reads, holding one entry per CDR3 protein. The data contain 360,000 or so distinct CDR3 sequences, roughly 24% of them seen just once; the ten biggest clones take up approximately 28%. Sequencing used peripheral blood mononuclear cells (PBMCs), obtained when the disease was refractory, from a patient treated with antithyroid drugs. The receptor set was obtained from a woman aged 40 to 50 with Graves disease. The CDR3 runs from the conserved cysteine through the conserved F or W. D genes are given only for firm matches. The listing skips clone size in some rows; elsewhere it reads once, few, many or a size class.

clone size	V gene	D gene	J gene	CDR3 DNA	CDR3 protein
many	TRBV27	TRBD1	TRBJ2-5	TGTGCCAGCAGTCCTCAATCCGGGACAGGGCAAGAGACCCAGTACTTC	CASSPQSGTGQETQYF
few	TRBV20-1	-	TRBJ2-7	TGCAGTGCTCCACCTGGGACTCCGGGGACCTACGAGCAGTACTTC	CSAPPGTPGTYEQYF
many	TRBV2	TRBD2	TRBJ2-1	TGTGCCAGCAGACCGACCACCGGGACTAAATACAATGAGCAGTTCTTC	CASRPTTGTKYNEQFF
few	TRBV6-1	-	TRBJ1-1	TGTGCCAGTAAGGACCCCCTGAACACTGAAGCTTTCTTT	CASKDPLNTEAFF
many	TRBV2	-	TRBJ2-7	TGTGCCAGCTGTAAAGTAGAGGAGCAGTACTTC	CASCKVEEQYF
many	TRBV2	TRBD1	TRBJ1-5	TGTGCCAGCAGTGATCGGACAGGGGGAATTTATCAGCCCCAGCATTTT	CASSDRTGGIYQPQHF
many	TRBV28	-	TRBJ2-7	TGTGCCAGCAGCCCGGCCCACGAGCAGTACTTC	CASSPAHEQYF
-	TRBV28	TRBD2	TRBJ2-3	TGTGCCAGCAGTTCGAGGCTAGCGGGCTACCTGAGAAGAGATACGCAGTATTTT	CASSSRLAGYLRRDTQYF
few	TRBV28	-	TRBJ2-7	TGTGCCAGCAGTCAACGGACGGGCGGCGGCTACGAGCAGTACTTC	CASSQRTGGGYEQYF
many	TRBV28	-	TRBJ2-7	TGTGCCAGCAGCTCTTCCGGCCTGACACCCTACGAGCAGTACTTC	CASSSSGLTPYEQYF
-	TRBV20-1	-	TRBJ2-2	TGCAGTGCTAGAGATCGTTGGGGATACACCGGGGAGCTGTTTTTT	CSARDRWGYTGELFF
few	TRBV6-4	TRBD1	TRBJ1-2	TGTGCCAGCAGGCCCGGGACAGGGGCCTATGGCTACACCTTC	CASRPGTGAYGYTF
-	TRBV11-2	-	TRBJ2-1	TGTGCCAGCAGCCGAAGGGACGGCAACTCCTACAATGAGCAGTTCTTC	CASSRRDGNSYNEQFF
few	TRBV5-5	-	TRBJ2-7	TGTGCCAGCAGCCTGTGGCCTCGGGACTACGAGCAGTACTTC	CASSLWPRDYEQYF
-	TRBV5-1	TRBD1	TRBJ1-6	TGCGCCAGCAGCTCCGGGACAGGAGACTATAATTCACCCCTCCACTTT	CASSSGTGDYNSPLHF
many	TRBV11-2	-	TRBJ1-1	TGTGCCAGCAGCTTAGTTAGCAGCTCAAACGCTGAAGCTTTCTTT	CASSLVSSSNAEAFF
-	TRBV7-9	-	TRBJ2-5	TGTGCCAGCAGTTTTAACTCTCTTTATGGGGGGACCCAGTACTTC	CASSFNSLYGGTQYF
many	TRBV7-8	TRBD2	TRBJ2-7	TGTGCCAGCAGCTCATTAGCGGGAGGAACCTACTACGAGCAGTACTTC	CASSSLAGGTYYEQYF
-	TRBV9	TRBD2	TRBJ2-4	TGTGCCAGCAGCCTGGGACTAGCGGGATCGGTAAACATTCAGTACTTC	CASSLGLAGSVNIQYF
-	TRBV5-1	-	TRBJ2-1	TGCGCCAGCAGCTTGGTCGGGCCCTCCTACAATGAGCAGTTCTTC	CASSLVGPSYNEQFF